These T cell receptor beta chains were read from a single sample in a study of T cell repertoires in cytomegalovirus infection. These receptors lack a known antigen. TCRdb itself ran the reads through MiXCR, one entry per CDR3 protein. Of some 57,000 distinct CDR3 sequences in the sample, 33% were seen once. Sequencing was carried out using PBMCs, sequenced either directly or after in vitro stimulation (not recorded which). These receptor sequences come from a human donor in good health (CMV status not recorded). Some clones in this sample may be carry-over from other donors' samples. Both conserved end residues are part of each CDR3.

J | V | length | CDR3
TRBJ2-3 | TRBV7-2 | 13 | CASGVKGPDTQYF
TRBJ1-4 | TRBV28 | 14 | CASSTVGQTEKLFF
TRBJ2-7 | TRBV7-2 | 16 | CASSPPGSASGYEQYF
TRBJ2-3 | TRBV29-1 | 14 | CSVEGGGASDTQYF
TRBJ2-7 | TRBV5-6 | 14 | CASSLSGIPTKQYF
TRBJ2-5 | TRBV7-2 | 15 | CASSLNSGGQETQYF
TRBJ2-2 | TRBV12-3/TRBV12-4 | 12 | CAILADTGELFF
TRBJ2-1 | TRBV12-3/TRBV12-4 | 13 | CASSWTRSNEQFF
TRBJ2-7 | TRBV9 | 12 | CASSVAKYEQYF
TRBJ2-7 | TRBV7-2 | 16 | CASSSPESAGGVEQYF
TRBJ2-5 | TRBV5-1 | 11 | CASRSRETQYF
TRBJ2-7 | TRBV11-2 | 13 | CASSLGLGYEQYF
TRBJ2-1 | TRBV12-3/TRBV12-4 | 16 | CASSWDHSGRAVEQFF
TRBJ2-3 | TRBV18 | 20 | CASSQWPLRTSGASTDTQYF
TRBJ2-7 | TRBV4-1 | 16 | CASSQGGRGGSNEQYF
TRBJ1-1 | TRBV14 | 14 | CASSRGLGLLEAFF
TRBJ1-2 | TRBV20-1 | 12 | CSAGHGGYGYTF
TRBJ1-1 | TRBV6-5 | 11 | CASSSGTEAFF
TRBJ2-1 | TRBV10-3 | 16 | CAISDPEGLTYNEQFF
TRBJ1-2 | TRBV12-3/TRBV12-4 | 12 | CASSPGQGHYTF
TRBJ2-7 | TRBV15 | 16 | CATSRDTGLVRYEQYF
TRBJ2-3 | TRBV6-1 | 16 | CASSPIAVSPTDTQYF
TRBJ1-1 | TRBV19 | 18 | CASSIDPGRGPANTEAFF
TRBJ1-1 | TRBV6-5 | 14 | CASSYGGAGTEAFF
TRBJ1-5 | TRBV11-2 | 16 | CASSLGRVGVNQPQHF
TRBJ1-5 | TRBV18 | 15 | CASSASGEGSQPQHF
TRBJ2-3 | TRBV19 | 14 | CASSISPSADTQYF
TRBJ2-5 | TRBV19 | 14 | CASSTEIGSETQYF
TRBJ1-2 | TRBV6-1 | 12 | CASRTLNYGYTF